The rows below give T cell receptor beta chains drawn from one sample of a study of cytomegalovirus exposure and HLA in healthy donors. Clones were sequenced by immunoSEQ multiplex PCR, and TCRdb holds only the in-frame ones, with some missing. The table includes about 160,000 clones, roughly two thirds detected once. Sequencing was done on a sample of PBMCs. The origin of the receptors is a woman aged 25 to 39 in good health and CMV-seronegative. Each CDR3 is given with its conserved first and last residue. A D gene is named only where the DNA matches it firmly. Clone size is shown for a subset of rows, as once, few, many or a class of expanded clone.

-,16,TRBV4-1,TRBD2,TRBJ2-3,CASSQALAGGGDTQYF,TGCGCCAGCAGCCAAGCACTAGCGGGAGGGGGAGATACGCAGTATTTT
-,15,TRBV7-6,TRBD1,TRBJ2-3,CASSSGQGSTDTQYF,TGTGCCAGCAGCTCGGGACAGGGCAGCACAGATACGCAGTATTTT
once,15,TRBV6-5,-,TRBJ2-7,CASSLSPSLRSGQYF,TGTGCCAGCAGTTTAAGTCCCAGCCTTAGATCGGGGCAGTACTTC
-,15,TRBV7-2,-,TRBJ1-5,CASSLDSGRNQPQHF,TGTGCCAGCAGCTTAGACTCAGGGAGGAATCAGCCCCAGCATTTT
-,11,TRBV7-3,-,TRBJ2-1,CASSFGNEQFF,TGTGCCAGCAGCTTCGGGAATGAGCAGTTCTTC
-,14,TRBV29-1,TRBD1,TRBJ1-5,CSGGAGGEGQPQHF,TGCAGCGGAGGGGCAGGGGGCGAAGGACAGCCCCAGCATTTT
-,14,TRBV7-6,-,TRBJ1-6,CASSWDTYNSPLHF,TGTGCCAGCAGCTGGGACACCTATAATTCACCCCTCCACTTT
-,12,TRBV7-7,-,TRBJ2-1,CASSPDYNEQFF,TGTGCTAGCAGCCCAGACTACAATGAGCAGTTCTTC
-,15,TRBV10-3,-,TRBJ2-4,CAISEPGQSGNIQYF,TGTGCCATCAGTGAGCCTGGACAGAGTGGAAACATTCAGTACTTC
few,14,TRBV11-2,TRBD2,TRBJ2-2,CASSRGGPNGELFF,TGTGCCAGCAGCCGGGGAGGGCCAAACGGGGAGCTGTTTTTT
-,13,TRBV19,-,TRBJ2-5,CASSQQGLETQYF,TGTGCCAGTAGTCAACAGGGTTTGGAGACCCAGTACTTC
-,17,TRBV4-1,TRBD2,TRBJ2-3,CASSRIPGLAATDTQYF,TGCGCCAGCAGCCGAATCCCGGGACTAGCGGCCACAGATACGCAGTATTTT
few,15,TRBV7-2,TRBD1,TRBJ2-1,CASSSSGTGYNEQFF,TGTGCCAGCAGCTCCTCCGGGACAGGGTACAATGAGCAGTTCTTC
-,16,TRBV7-9,-,TRBJ2-3,CASSPRQTRITDTQYF,TGTGCCAGCAGCCCTCGACAGACTCGGATCACAGATACGCAGTATTTT
-,14,TRBV27,-,TRBJ2-7,CASSPLERRYEQYF,TGTGCCAGCAGCCCCCTGGAGAGGCGCTACGAGCAGTACTTC
-,15,TRBV5-1,-,TRBJ1-1,CASSLEGALNTEAFF,TGCGCCAGCAGCTTGGAAGGAGCGTTGAACACTGAAGCTTTCTTT
once,15,TRBV9,-,TRBJ2-7,CASSSSGTFSYEQYF,TGTGCCAGCAGCTCCAGTGGCACCTTCTCCTACGAGCAGTACTTC
-,13,TRBV2,-,TRBJ1-4,CASSDRREEKLFF,TGTGCCAGCAGTGACAGAAGGGAGGAAAAACTGTTTTTT
-,14,TRBV5-4,-,TRBJ2-3,CASSLDEPGDTQYF,TGTGCCAGCAGCCTGGACGAGCCTGGAGATACGCAGTATTTT
few,16,TRBV5-5,TRBD1,TRBJ2-7,CASSLELVTGTYEQYF,TGTGCCAGCAGCTTGGAGTTGGTGACAGGGACCTACGAGCAGTACTTC
-,16,TRBV7-9,TRBD2,TRBJ2-3,CASSPGSSGGTDTQYF,TGTGCCAGCAGCCCTGGCTCTAGCGGGGGCACAGATACGCAGTATTTT
-,15,TRBV28,-,TRBJ2-2,CASSFLDTGTGELFF,TGTGCCAGCAGTTTTTTGGACACGGGCACCGGGGAGCTGTTTTTT
few,14,TRBV28,TRBD2,TRBJ2-1,CASSLPPASGEQFF,TGTGCCAGCAGTCTGCCACCCGCTAGCGGTGAGCAGTTCTTC
-,14,TRBV2,TRBD2,TRBJ2-1,CASPEAGSYNEQFF,TGTGCCAGCCCCGAAGCGGGGTCCTACAATGAGCAGTTCTTC
once,15,TRBV4-3,-,TRBJ1-5,CASSLRRVSNQPQHF,TGCGCCAGCAGCCTCAGGAGGGTATCCAATCAGCCCCAGCATTTT
once,15,TRBV14,-,TRBJ2-6,CASSQFYSGANVLTF,TGTGCCAGCAGCCAATTCTACTCTGGGGCCAACGTCCTGACTTTC
few,13,TRBV27,-,TRBJ2-7,CASSSWSSREQYF,TGTGCCAGCAGCTCGTGGAGCTCTCGGGAGCAGTACTTC
-,14,TRBV7-3,-,TRBJ2-2,CASKREFSTGELFF,TGTGCCAGCAAACGGGAGTTCAGCACCGGGGAGCTGTTTTTT
-,15,TRBV19,TRBD1,TRBJ2-3,CASRVGQGSTDTQYF,TGTGCCAGTAGAGTGGGACAGGGGAGTACAGATACGCAGTATTTT